The next 16 T cell receptor beta chains were all read from a single sample in a study of molecular identifiers for immune sequencing clone quantification. Each CDR3 protein is one row after TCRdb ran MiXCR on the PCR reads. This table holds hundreds of thousands of distinct CDR3 sequences, about a fifth found once. Sequencing was carried out using naive CD8+ T cells from blood, with Jurkat cell RNA spiked in. Described subset: FACS-sorted CD8+CD4-CCR7+CD45RA+ naive T cells. These receptors all stem from a human donor in good health. Some libraries in this study had Jurkat cell RNA spiked in.

Turning to this clonotype: In this CDR3 the conserved last residue, phenylalanine or tryptophan, is missing, so a read error is likely. This chain joins TRBV27 and TRBJ2-3; 7 bases line up with TRBD2. CDR1 is MNHEY and CDR2 is SMNVEV in the germline V gene (reference sequence). Trimming cost V 5 bases and J 8 bases; bases outside gene matches: 4. This CDR3 has 12 residues. The DNA for the CDR3 is TGTGCCAGCAGTGCAACGGGGGGTACGCAGTATCTT. It specifies CASSATGGTQYL.

This clonotype was found many times. The V and J genes are TRBV28 and TRBJ2-7, with TRBD1 identical over 7 bases. Looked up from germline, CDR1 is MDHEN and CDR2 is SYDVKM. The CDR3 consists of 14 residues. V lost 5 bases, J lost 3 bases, and 7 bases stayed unmatched. CDR3 nucleotide sequence: TGTGCCAGCAGTCCACGGGGACAGAACTACGAGCAGTACTTC. Protein sequence: CASSPRGQNYEQYF. Full variable domain (rest looked up from reference TRBV28 and TRBJ2-7): DVKVTQSSRYLVKRTGEKVFLECVQDMDHENMFWYRQDPGLGLRLIYFSYDVKMKEKGDIPEGYSVSREKKERFSLILESASTNQTSMYLCASSPRGQNYEQYFGPGTRLTVT.

The chain uses TRBV6-4 and TRBJ2-3, with D perhaps TRBD1 or TRBD2 (5 bases each). The CDR3 is 17 amino acids. V was pared by 6 bases and J by 0 bases, with 19 bases between. Germline CDR1 MRHNA, CDR2 SNTAGT. The CDR3 reads CASSALGGYTSTDTQYF. CDR3 DNA sequence: TGTGCCAGCAGCGCGCTTGGGGGTTATACTAGCACAGATACGCAGTATTTT.

This clonotype has at least ten counts. This chain links TRBV30 with TRBJ2-2; 7 bases align to TRBD2. Trimming cost V 1 base and J 4 bases; bases outside gene matches: 6. CDR1 is GTSNPN and CDR2 is SVGIG in the germline V gene (reference sequence). The CDR3 totals 15 residues. The DNA of the CDR3 is TGTGCCTGGAGTGGTGGGAGGGGCGGCACCGGGGAGCTGTTTTTT. Its translation: CAWSGGRGGTGELFF.

This clonotype was found a few times. The chain has TRBV7-8 and TRBJ2-2; 12 bases fit TRBD2. The V gene's germline CDR1 is SGHVS and CDR2 FQNEAQ. Trimming at V came to 2 bases and at J to 5 bases, leaving 9 bases not matched to a gene. This CDR3 contains 18 residues. The CDR3 protein is CASSLNPTSGGPTGELFF. The CDR3 region has the DNA TGTGCCAGCAGCTTAAATCCTACTAGCGGGGGGCCAACCGGGGAGCTGTTTTTT.

The table lists this clonotype with many counts. J is TRBJ2-1 and V is TRBV28, with 8 bases fitting TRBD1. This CDR3 has 13 amino acids. CDR1 is MDHEN, CDR2 SYDVKM, per germline. V trimming: 2 bases; J trimming: 8 bases; junction bases outside the gene matches: 2. The CDR3 loop is CASSLQGADEQFF. DNA of the CDR3: TGTGCCAGCAGTTTACAGGGGGCGGATGAGCAGTTCTTC.

This clonotype was seen only a few times. At one of its ends the junction is not consistent with the germline gene, which may arise from a read error. V and J are TRBV6-2 or TRBV6-3 and TRBJ1-5; D is unresolved. Germline lookup yields CDR1 MNHEY and CDR2 SVGEGT. CDR3 size: 15 residues. Written as DNA, the CDR3 is TGTGCCAGCAGTTACCTTGGTTCCAGCAATCAGCTCCAGCATTTT. Its translation is CASSYLGSSNQLQHF.

In its sample, this clonotype was seen many times. The chain combines TRBV12-3 or TRBV12-4 with TRBJ2-1, with a tentative D call TRBD1 (6 bases). With 6 bases removed from V and 4 bases from J, the gap between germline ends came to 13 bases. This CDR3 has 14 residues. CDR3 coding DNA: TGTGCCAGCAGCGGGGACACAGGTTACAATGAGCAGTTCTTC. Translated: CASSGDTGYNEQFF.

This clonotype was counted between two and nine times. Given a much more abundant clone one base away, this may be a read error. The CDR3 DNA sequence: TGCAGCGTTGAGACGATGGAGACCCAGTACTTC. It codes for CSVETMETQYF. The chain links TRBV29-1 to TRBJ2-5; D is undetermined. Between the trimmed V and J ends, which lost 3 bases and 5 bases, there was a span of 7 bases. The CDR3 contains 11 residues. Germline lookup yields CDR1 SQVTM and CDR2 ANQGSEA.

The rearrangement links TRBV9 to TRBJ2-3; 11 bases line up with TRBD1. Trimming at V came to 0 bases and at J to 3 bases, leaving 15 bases not matched to a gene. Germline values: CDR1 SGDLS, CDR2 YYNGEE. The CDR3 sequence is 20 residues long. For the CDR3, the DNA is TGTGCCAGCAGCGTAGCCCCGGGACAGGGGGTTTCCCAGGGGACAGATACGCAGTATTTT. Residues: CASSVAPGQGVSQGTDTQYF.

This clonotype was counted many times. The chain recombines TRBV14 with TRBJ1-2, with D perhaps matching TRBD1 (5 bases). V lost 3 bases and J lost 4, with 9 bases in between. From germline, CDR1 is SGHDN and CDR2 FVKESK. This CDR3 contains 13 residues. The DNA of the CDR3 is TGTGCCAGCAGCCATGAAACAGGCTATGGCTACACCTTC. Translation gives CASSHETGYGYTF.

This clonotype has just a few counts. This chain links TRBV12-3 or TRBV12-4 with TRBJ2-1; no clear D. Trimming took 8 bases from V and 10 from J, leaving 15 bases between them. The CDR3 is made up of 12 amino acids. The CDR3 bases are TGTGCCAGCTCCCTTGGATTTCAAGAGCAGTTCTTC. It encodes CASSLGFQEQFF.

This clonotype came up a few times. V gene TRBV10-3 combines with J gene TRBJ2-3; 9 bases agree with TRBD2. V was clipped by 9 bases and J by 4 bases; unmatched bases: 8. This CDR3 has 14 residues. CDR1 and CDR2 (germline): ENHRY, SYGVKD. The CDR3, as DNA: TGTGCCATACATAGCGGGAGTTGGCCAGATACGCAGTATTTT. Encoded protein: CAIHSGSWPDTQYF.

This clonotype came up many times. The gene calls are TRBV29-1 and TRBJ2-7; 13 bases fit TRBD2. CDR3 length: 16 residues. V trimming: 6 bases; J trimming: 0 bases; junction bases outside the gene matches: 8. Germline-derived CDR1 and CDR2 are SQVTM and ANQGSEA. The CDR3 reads CSVLGLAGDLSYEQYF. The CDR3 bases are TGCAGCGTGCTCGGACTAGCGGGAGACCTCTCCTACGAGCAGTACTTC.

The V gene is TRBV11-2, the J gene TRBJ2-3, with unresolved D. The CDR3 extends over 17 amino acids. Germline-derived CDR1 and CDR2 are SGHAT and FQNNGV. The germline V and J ends were trimmed by 7 bases and 0 bases, with 20 bases remaining between them. CDR3 coding DNA: TGTGCCAGCACCTCTCTCCGAGACGCGGAAAGCACAGATACGCAGTATTTT. As protein: CASTSLRDAESTDTQYF.

This clonotype was counted only a few times. V usage is TRBV29-1 and J usage is TRBJ2-7; D remains ambiguous. The V end lost 3 bases, the J end lost 2 bases, and 14 bases lay between the germline ends. CDR1 SQVTM and CDR2 ANQGSEA come from the germline V gene. The CDR3 is 14 residues long. CDR3 loop: CSVESASVPYEQYF. As DNA, the CDR3 is TGCAGCGTTGAGTCAGCCTCAGTACCCTACGAGCAGTACTTC.